This entry lists 21 T cell receptor beta chains sequenced from one sample in a study of cytomegalovirus exposure and HLA in healthy donors. PCR primers comprised 60 Vbeta and 13 Jbeta primers. Data came from immunoSEQ multiplex PCR; TCRdb stores just in-frame clones and leaves some out. Among approximately 130,000 clones listed, 78% were seen once. The sequenced sample was PBMCs. Source of these receptors: a woman in her thirties or forties in good health and CMV-seronegative.

This chain uses TRBV6-5 with TRBJ2-3; TRBD1 agrees at 9 bases. Trimming at V came to 3 bases and at J to 5 bases, leaving 6 bases not matched to a gene. The CDR3 is 15 amino acids. Germline CDR1 reads MNHEY; CDR2 reads SVGAGI. The CDR3 sequence is CASSYWGQGKDTQYF. The CDR3 bases are TGTGCCAGCAGTTATTGGGGACAGGGAAAAGATACGCAGTATTTT.

Only a few counts were recorded for this clone. The chain is built from TRBV12-5 and TRBJ1-2; D is perhaps TRBD1 (6 bases). Germline V gene sequence: CDR1 LGHNT, CDR2 FRNRAP. Between the trimmed V and J ends, which lost 6 bases and 6 bases, there was a span of 14 bases. The CDR3 has 13 amino acids. The chain's CDR3 is CASGTGLTHGYTF. The CDR3 region has the DNA TGTGCTAGTGGCACAGGGCTGACTCATGGCTACACCTTC.

The genes are TRBV27 and TRBJ2-7; D is possibly TRBD1 (6 bases). V was shortened by 6 bases and J by 3 bases, with 18 bases between the two germline ends. The CDR3 is made up of 15 amino acids. Germline V gene lookup returns CDR1 MNHEY and CDR2 SMNVEV (reference sequence). CDR3 sequence reads: CASRLLDSGNYEQYF. The CDR3 coding sequence is TGTGCCAGCAGACTATTGGACAGCGGCAACTACGAGCAGTACTTC.

V gene TRBV5-6 combines with J gene TRBJ1-1, with 11 nucleotides matching TRBD1. J gave up 5 bases and V 1 base, and 7 bases lay outside the gene matches. This CDR3 spans 16 amino acids. In germline, CDR1 is SGHDT, CDR2 YYEEEE. This chain's CDR3 is CASSLSGQGAGTEAFF. In DNA, the CDR3 is TGTGCCAGCAGCTTGTCCGGACAGGGGGCCGGTACTGAAGCTTTCTTT.

V is TRBV2 and J is TRBJ2-2; perhaps TRBD1 as D (6 bases). The V gene's germline CDR1 is SNHLY and CDR2 FYNNEI. Trimming removed 9 bases at V and 5 bases at J, with 7 bases between. This CDR3 region has 11 residues. As DNA, the CDR3 is TGTGCCAGTCAGGGGACCGGGGAGCTGTTTTTT. Its translation is CASQGTGELFF.

J is TRBJ2-7 and V is TRBV5-1; 13 bases match TRBD2. Germline V CDR1 and CDR2: SGHRS, YFSETQ. V gave up 7 bases and J gave up 1 base; unmatched junction bases: 5. The CDR3 is 15 amino acids. The CDR3 DNA sequence: TGCGCCAGCGCGAGACTAGCGGGAGGTTCCTACGAGCAGTACTTC. It yields the protein CASARLAGGSYEQYF.

The chain links TRBV7-9 to TRBJ1-2, with 10 bases identical to TRBD1. The CDR3 contains 14 residues. Germline values: CDR1 SEHNR, CDR2 FQNEAQ (reference sequence). V lost 5 bases, J lost 6 bases, and 6 bases stayed unmatched. The CDR3 region has the DNA TGTGCCAGCAGCCTGGGGACAGGGGCGAATGGCTACACCTTC. Translation: CASSLGTGANGYTF.

This clone was detected a few times. The chain uses TRBV7-2 and TRBJ2-5; 9 nucleotides align to TRBD2. Germline CDR1 SGHTA, CDR2 FQGNSA. V was clipped by 5 bases and J by 5 bases; unmatched bases: 18. The length of the CDR3 is 18 residues. CDR3 sequence (DNA): TGTGCCAGCAGCCCCCGAGCCCGTGGCGGGAGGGCCCGTGAGACCCAGTACTTC. It encodes CASSPRARGGRARETQYF.

There are a few counts of this clone. The J gene is TRBJ1-2, the V gene TRBV12-5, with TRBD1 matching over 7 bases. The CDR3 extends over 16 amino acids. J gave up 2 bases and V 2 bases, and 8 bases lay outside the gene matches. Germline CDR1 LGHNT, CDR2 FRNRAP. DNA for the CDR3: TGTGCTAGTGGTTTGATGATTGGACAGGAAAACTATGGCTACACCTTC. This codes for CASGLMIGQENYGYTF.

This clone was picked up one time. The V call is TRBV18, the J call TRBJ2-1, with 9 bases that match TRBD2. The germline CDR1 and CDR2 sequences are KGHSH and LQKENI. With V trimmed by 0 bases and J by 10 bases, 10 bases remained unmatched. The CDR3 loop spans 16 amino acids. CDR3 residues: CASSPPSSGTFGEQFF. CDR3 DNA sequence: TGTGCCAGCTCACCACCGTCTAGCGGGACGTTCGGCGAGCAGTTCTTC.

There are a few counts of this clone. The genes are TRBV28 and TRBJ2-1; 8 bases map to TRBD1. V lost 3 bases and J lost 5; bases outside the gene matches: 15. Per germline, CDR1 MDHEN and CDR2 SYDVKM. The CDR3 loop spans 18 amino acids. The CDR3 loop reads CASSLRPGRRGQNNEQFF. CDR3 sequence (DNA): TGTGCCAGCAGTTTGCGCCCGGGACGCAGGGGGCAAAACAATGAGCAGTTCTTC. The full variable domain, with the rest looked up from reference TRBV28 and TRBJ2-1, is DVKVTQSSRYLVKRTGEKVFLECVQDMDHENMFWYRQDPGLGLRLIYFSYDVKMKEKGDIPEGYSVSREKKERFSLILESASTNQTSMYLCASSLRPGRRGQNNEQFFGPGTRLTVL.

The chain recombines TRBV5-4 with TRBJ1-1; 8 bases are shared with TRBD1. This CDR3 is 14 amino acids long. Germline V lookup: CDR1 SGHNT, CDR2 YYREEE (reference sequence). The V and J ends lost 4 bases and 1 base, in that order; junction bases with no gene match: 3. This CDR3 reads CASSADRANTEAFF. CDR3 DNA: TGTGCCAGCAGCGCGGACAGGGCGAACACTGAAGCTTTCTTT.

This clone was picked up a small number of times. V and J are TRBV7-6 and TRBJ2-5; 7 nucleotides match TRBD2. The J call may be incorrect, as the DNA end agrees better with TRBJ2-7. Germline V gives CDR1 SGHVS, CDR2 FNYEAQ. This CDR3 is 15 amino acids long. This CDR3 reads CASSLGGGAPYEQYF. Written as DNA, the CDR3 is TGTGCCAGCAGCTTAGGGGGGGGAGCGCCCTACGAGCAGTACTTC.

CDR3 sequence (DNA): TGTGCCAGCAGTTCCTTTCCCCCTAGCTCTGGAAACACCATATATTTT. It codes for CASSSFPPSSGNTIYF. The chain joins TRBV6-5 to TRBJ1-3; no firm D call. The V gene lost 4 bases and the J gene lost 0 bases, with 13 bases spanning the gap. The CDR3 contains 16 residues. The V gene's germline CDR1 is MNHEY and CDR2 SVGAGI.

This clone was counted a few times. The rearrangement joins TRBV5-1 to TRBJ2-2; TRBD2 agrees at 14 bases. CDR3 length equals 16 residues. Trimming at V came to 3 bases and at J to 4 bases, leaving 2 bases not matched to a gene. Germline V gene data show CDR1 as SGHRS and CDR2 as YFSETQ. The CDR3 DNA is TGCGCCAGCAGCTCAGGACTAGCGGGAGGCACCGGGGAGCTGTTTTTT. It codes for CASSSGLAGGTGELFF.

V is TRBV5-1 and J is TRBJ2-1; 16 nucleotides line up with TRBD2. This CDR3 comprises 18 residues. From germline, CDR1 is SGHRS and CDR2 YFSETQ. Unmatched junction bases numbered 9, after V lost 3 bases and J lost 6 bases. In DNA form, the CDR3 reads TGCGCCAGCAGCTCGGGACTAGCGGGGGGGGGAGGGGCCAATGAGCAGTTCTTC. Its translation is CASSSGLAGGGGANEQFF.

The rearrangement joins TRBV27 to TRBJ1-2, with 7 bases matching TRBD1. The CDR3 has 13 amino acids. The J segment lost 2 bases and the V segment lost 3 bases, leaving 0 bases of the junction unmatched. The germline gives CDR1 MNHEY, CDR2 SMNVEV (reference sequence). The CDR3 here is CASSLTGNYGYTF. CDR3 sequence (DNA): TGTGCCAGCAGTTTGACAGGGAACTATGGCTACACCTTC.

Only a few counts were recorded for this clone. The rearrangement links TRBV19 to TRBJ1-2; D not certain. Germline CDR1 reads LNHDA; CDR2 reads SQIVND (reference sequence). Between the trimmed V and J ends, which lost 5 bases and 2 bases, there was a span of 15 bases. The CDR3 sequence is 15 residues long. CDR3 in DNA: TGTGCCAGTAGTCAATCTCGTGAGCTGAACTATGGCTACACCTTC. Its translation is CASSQSRELNYGYTF.

The chain recombines TRBV23-1 with TRBJ2-5; D remains unclear. TRBV23-1 qualifies as an ORF whose function is uncertain. V was shortened by 3 bases and J by 5 bases, with 10 bases between the two germline ends. The length of the CDR3 is 13 residues. CDR3 bases: TGCGCCAGCAGTCATCCGTGTGTGGAGACCCAGTACTTC. Its translation is CASSHPCVETQYF.

This clone has a handful of counts. The rearrangement joins TRBV5-5 to TRBJ1-5, with D unclear. The CDR3 is 15 amino acids. Trimming left V 0 bases short and J 2 bases short, with 9 bases between. The germline V gene encodes CDR1 SGHKS and CDR2 YYEKEE (reference sequence). In DNA, the CDR3 is TGTGCCAGCAGCTTGGCCAACAGTGGCAATCAGCCCCAGCATTTT. Translated, it gives CASSLANSGNQPQHF.

This chain uses TRBV6-1 with TRBJ1-4; 8 bases are a match to TRBD1. V was clipped by 5 bases and J by 11 bases; unmatched bases: 10. The CDR3 spans 14 residues. Per germline, CDR1 MNHNS and CDR2 SASEGT. The CDR3 sequence: CASSLGQAQGKLFF. The CDR3 bases are TGTGCCAGCAGTTTGGGACAGGCCCAAGGGAAACTGTTTTTT.